This TCR beta chain was identified during a study of blood T cell repertoires in COVID-19. Study-wide background: The origin of the acute and convalescent COVID-19 samples was the United States, Italy and Spain. PBMCs, B-cell-depleted T cells, or T cells provided the cDNA or gDNA that made up the material.

Germline V CDR1 and CDR2: LGHDT, YNNKEL (reference sequence). V lost 4 bases to trimming and J lost 5 bases; unmatched junction nucleotides: 4. This CDR3 is 13 amino acids long. Per the authors' pipeline: Nucleated cell counts were estimated from reference gene primer amplification. This table comes from immunoSEQ multiplex PCR, and its TCRdb copy is limited to in-frame clones, with some not included. V and J calls and clone size come straight from that table; D and trimming were deduced from the DNA. This sample has about 670,000 clones, with 70% to 90% found just once. The chain combines TRBV3-1 (or the pseudogene TRBV3-2) with TRBJ1-2, with 7 positions matching TRBD1. This TCR came from a woman aged 18-29 years with acute or convalescent COVID-19. The specimen sequenced was peripheral blood. For the CDR3, the DNA is TGTGCCAGCAGCCCATCGACAGGGTATGGCTACACCTTC. Its protein product is CASSPSTGYGYTF.